This entry is about one T cell receptor beta chain. 13 Jbeta primers and 60 Vbeta primers were used for the PCR. Clones were read by immunoSEQ multiplex PCR, and TCRdb kept only the in-frame ones, dropping some. This table holds tens of thousands of clones, over 60% found once. V was clipped by 4 bases and J by 6 bases; unmatched bases: 8. Germline V gene lookup returns CDR1 SGHTS and CDR2 YDEGEE. The CDR3 has 14 amino acids. These data come from a study of cytomegalovirus exposure and HLA in healthy donors. This chain joins TRBV5-8 and TRBJ1-2; 8 bases are shared with TRBD1. The TCR comes from a male donor in good health and CMV-seropositive. Sequencing was carried out using PBMCs. Here the CDR3 DNA reads TGTGCCAGCAGCGCCCCAGGGGGCGCAAATGGCTACACCTTC. Translated: CASSAPGGANGYTF.